This T cell receptor (beta chain) emerged from a study of cytomegalovirus exposure and HLA in healthy donors. Study overall: In a later analysis, it was reported that the roughly 130 validation repertoires had been produced on the same platform as the 500 to 750 repertoires belonging to the first cohort. Study-level results: The study recorded about 150 TCR beta chains that were cytomegalovirus-associated.

Sequencing was performed with immunoSEQ multiplex PCR; in TCRdb, only in-frame clones are kept and a portion is missing. The sample lists 65,000 to 95,000 clones, 80% to 95% occurring once. Separate from the approximately 670-subject first cohort was the 120-subject validation cohort, to which the donors belonged. This clone was picked up a small number of times. Antigen specificity is unknown. With 4 bases removed from V and 7 bases from J, the gap between germline ends came to 21 bases. From germline, CDR1 is SGDLS and CDR2 YYNGEE. The CDR3 spans 15 residues. The rearrangement uses TRBV9 and TRBJ2-7; maybe TRBD1 (5 bases). This clonotype was obtained from a woman aged 25 to 39 in good health and CMV-seronegative. Sequencing was carried out using PBMCs. The CDR3 reads CASSPWAGPMEEQYF. The CDR3 coding sequence is TGTGCCAGCAGCCCCTGGGCAGGGCCTATGGAGGAGCAGTACTTC. The full variable domain, its missing parts supplied by reference TRBV9 and TRBJ2-7, is DSGVTQTPKHLITATGQRVTLRCSPRSGDLSVYWYQQSLDQGLQFLIQYYNGEERAKGNILERFSAQQFPDLHSELNLSSLELGDSALYFCASSPWAGPMEEQYFGPGTRLTVT.